The rows below give T cell receptor beta chains drawn from one sample of a study of CD8 T cells in ankylosing spondylitis. Each CDR3 protein is one row after TCRdb ran MiXCR on the 5' RACE reads. The sample holds around 100,000 distinct CDR3 sequences; about 8.1% are singletons and the top ten take about 31%. The material sequenced was blood, either unsorted or a sorted T cell fraction (not recorded which). The receptor set was obtained from a male donor with ankylosing spondylitis. The CDR3 runs from the conserved cysteine through the conserved F or W. A D gene is named only where the DNA matches it firmly. Not every row has a clone size; where given, it reads once, few, many or a size class.

TRBV5-4	many	TRBJ1-3	-	TGTGCCAGCAGCTTTCCCCCCGCAGGGCCCGGAAACACCATATATTTT	CASSFPPAGPGNTIYF
TRBV11-1	many	TRBJ2-6	-	TGTGCCAGCAGTGATACGATACTCACCGCTAGGCCTGGGGCCAACGTCCTGACTTTC	CASSDTILTARPGANVLTF
TRBV25-1	many	TRBJ2-7	-	TGTGCCAGCAGCGAGGGGTACGAGCAGTACTTC	CASSEGYEQYF
TRBV27	few	TRBJ2-5	-	TGTGCCAGCAGTTTCGCAGGGTCAGAGACCCAGTACTTC	CASSFAGSETQYF
TRBV12-3/TRBV12-4	few	TRBJ1-2	TRBD1	TGTGCCAGCAGTTCGACAGGGGGCGCGATGCATGGCTACACCTTC	CASSSTGGAMHGYTF
TRBV7-9	many	TRBJ1-6	TRBD1	TGTGCCAGCATCGAACTGGGACAGGGAGATTCACCCCTCCACTTT	CASIELGQGDSPLHF
TRBV27	-	TRBJ2-7	TRBD1	TGTGCCAGCAGTTTGTCGAGCGGGACAGGGTCCTACGAGCAGTACTTC	CASSLSSGTGSYEQYF
TRBV7-2	-	TRBJ2-7	TRBD2	TGTGCCAGCAGCTTAATACTACTAGCGGGAACTCACTACGAGCAGTACTTC	CASSLILLAGTHYEQYF
TRBV7-6	many	TRBJ2-3	TRBD2	TGTGCCAGCAGCCTTAGCGGGACAGATACGCAGTATTTT	CASSLSGTDTQYF
TRBV13	few	TRBJ1-2	-	TGTGCCAGCAGCTCCGGGATTGACTATGGCTACACCTTC	CASSSGIDYGYTF
TRBV3-1	few	TRBJ2-1	TRBD2	TGTGCCAGCAGCCCCCCAGCGGGGGTCTACAATGAGCAGTTCTTC	CASSPPAGVYNEQFF
TRBV5-6	many	TRBJ2-1	TRBD2	TGTGCCAGCAGCTTCACCGGGACTAGGAATGAGCAGTTCTTC	CASSFTGTRNEQFF
TRBV6-2/TRBV6-3	-	TRBJ2-1	-	TGTGCCAGCAGCCGAGGGGCGCCTCCTTACAATGAGCAGTTCTTC	CASSRGAPPYNEQFF
TRBV9	-	TRBJ2-5	TRBD1	TGTGCCAGCAGCTCTCAAGGACAGGGTATCAAGAAAGAGACCCAGTACTTC	CASSSQGQGIKKETQYF
TRBV5-6	-	TRBJ2-2	-	TGTGCCAGCAGCTCGGCGGGTACCGGGGAGCTGTTTTTT	CASSSAGTGELFF
TRBV4-2	few	TRBJ1-2	-	TGTGCCAGCAGCCAAGATAGGACTTCAGGGTATAGCTATGGCTACACCTTC	CASSQDRTSGYSYGYTF
TRBV29-1	few	TRBJ1-2	-	TGCAGCGTTGAAGGGACAGCTAATAACTATGGCTACACCTTC	CSVEGTANNYGYTF
TRBV20-1	many	TRBJ2-1	-	TGCAGTGCTCCCTGGGGGAACAATGAGCAGTTCTTC	CSAPWGNNEQFF
TRBV6-6	once	TRBJ1-2	-	TGTGCCAGCAGCGCTCAGGACCTCTATGGCTACACCTTC	CASSAQDLYGYTF
TRBV11-2	few	TRBJ2-3	TRBD2	TGTGCCAGCAGGCCGAGCGGGAGGTACACAGATACGCAGTATTTT	CASRPSGRYTDTQYF
TRBV4-1	many	TRBJ1-5	-	TGCGCCAGCAGCCAAGATACCGGTCCCAGCAATCAGCCCCAGCATTTT	CASSQDTGPSNQPQHF
TRBV5-1	few	TRBJ2-1	TRBD1	TGCGCCAGCAGCATTGACAGGGTGTTGTATGAGCAGTTCTTC	CASSIDRVLYEQFF
TRBV20-1	-	TRBJ2-7	TRBD1	TGCAGTGCCCCTCGGGACAGGGAGTACGAGCAGTACTTC	CSAPRDREYEQYF
TRBV6-1	-	TRBJ1-1	-	TGTGCCACCGGGGCAGATCTTATGGGCACTGAAGCTTTCTTT	CATGADLMGTEAFF
TRBV5-1	few	TRBJ1-1	TRBD1	TGCGCCAGCAGCTTGTCAGGGGGCGACACTGAAGCTTTCTTT	CASSLSGGDTEAFF
TRBV6-4	few	TRBJ2-1	TRBD2	TGTGCCAGCAGTCCAGCGGGAGAAGGAAATGAGCAGTTCTTC	CASSPAGEGNEQFF
TRBV12-5	many	TRBJ2-5	-	TGTGCTAGTGGGCCACGGACGGTGGAAGAGACCCAGTACTTC	CASGPRTVEETQYF
TRBV12-3/TRBV12-4	many	TRBJ1-2	-	TGTGCCAGCAGTTCGGGGTTTGGCTACACCTTC	CASSSGFGYTF
TRBV13	many	TRBJ2-1	-	TGTGCCAGCAGCTTAGACGGGGGCGAGCAGTTCTTC	CASSLDGGEQFF
TRBV27	many	TRBJ2-7	TRBD1	TGTGCCAGCAGTGCAGGGACAGAGATTTCCTACGAGCAGTACTTC	CASSAGTEISYEQYF
TRBV11-1	-	TRBJ2-1	-	TGTGCCAGCAGCTTAGCGATTGTGGCGGAGGGGCTTAGCTCCTACAATGAGCAGTTCTTC	CASSLAIVAEGLSSYNEQFF
TRBV28	-	TRBJ2-7	TRBD1	TGTGCCAGCAGTTTTCTGTCTCCCGGGACAGGCCCCTACGAGCAGTACTTC	CASSFLSPGTGPYEQYF
TRBV27	few	TRBJ2-1	TRBD2	TGTGCCAGCAGTTCACGTAGCGGGAGAAACTACAATGAGCAGTTCTTC	CASSSRSGRNYNEQFF
TRBV7-2	many	TRBJ2-7	-	TGTGCCAGCAGCTTAGCGGCCGAGAGGTTCTACGAGCAGTACTTC	CASSLAAERFYEQYF
TRBV4-1	few	TRBJ1-5	-	TGCGCCAGCAGCCAAGATCCCGGGGGCGGCAATCAGCCCCAGCATTTT	CASSQDPGGGNQPQHF
TRBV25-1	-	TRBJ2-7	-	TGTGCCAGCAGTGATTATTTAGTAAAAACAGGGAAGGAACCCTACGAGCAGTACTTC	CASSDYLVKTGKEPYEQYF
TRBV5-6	few	TRBJ2-3	TRBD2	TGTGCCAGCAGCCCCGGGCGGGAGGCAGATACGCAGTATTTT	CASSPGREADTQYF
TRBV7-9	many	TRBJ2-5	-	TGTGCCAGCAGCTCGACCCGCCAAGAGACCCAGTACTTC	CASSSTRQETQYF
TRBV7-9	few	TRBJ1-5	-	TGTGCCAGCAGCTTAGTAGAGGGAGGTCAGCCCCAGCATTTT	CASSLVEGGQPQHF
TRBV3-1	-	TRBJ2-1	TRBD1	TGTGCCAGCAGCCAGGGACAGGGGGTTAGCAATGAGCAGTTCTTC	CASSQGQGVSNEQFF
TRBV18	-	TRBJ2-7	TRBD1	TGTGCCAGCTCACCACCGGACAGGGCCTACGAGCAGTACTTC	CASSPPDRAYEQYF
TRBV3-1	-	TRBJ1-1	-	TGTGCCAGCAGCCAAAGGTTTGGGGTGGACACTGAAGCTTTCTTT	CASSQRFGVDTEAFF
TRBV24-1	many	TRBJ2-6	-	TGTGCCACCAGTGATGCGCACGTCCTGACTTTC	CATSDAHVLTF
TRBV13	many	TRBJ1-5	TRBD1	TGTGCCAGCAGCGAAGGACAGGGGGCAGGTCAGCCCCAGCATTTT	CASSEGQGAGQPQHF